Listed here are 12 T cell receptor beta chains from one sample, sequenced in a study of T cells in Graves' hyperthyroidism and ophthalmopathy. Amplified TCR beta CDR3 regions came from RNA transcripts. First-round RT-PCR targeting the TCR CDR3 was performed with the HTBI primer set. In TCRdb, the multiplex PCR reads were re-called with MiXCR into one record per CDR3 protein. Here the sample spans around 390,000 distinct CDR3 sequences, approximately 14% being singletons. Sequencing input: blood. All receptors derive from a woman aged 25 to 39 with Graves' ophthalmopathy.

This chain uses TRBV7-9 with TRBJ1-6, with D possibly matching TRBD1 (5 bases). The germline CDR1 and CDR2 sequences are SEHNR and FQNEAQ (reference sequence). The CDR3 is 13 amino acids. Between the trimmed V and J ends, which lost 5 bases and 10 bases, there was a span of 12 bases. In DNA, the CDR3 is TGTGCCAGCAGCAACTTTCAGGGCTCACCCCTCCACTTT. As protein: CASSNFQGSPLHF.

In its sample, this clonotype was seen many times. This CDR3 reads CASSQITGREPQHF. CDR3 in DNA: TGTGCCAGCAGCCAAATTACGGGACGTGAGCCCCAGCATTTT. J is TRBJ1-5 and V is TRBV4-2; tentative D call: TRBD1 (5 bases). Germline CDR1 reads LGHNA; CDR2 reads YNFKEQ. The V and J ends lost 2 bases and 8 bases respectively, with 13 bases between them. The CDR3 has 14 amino acids.

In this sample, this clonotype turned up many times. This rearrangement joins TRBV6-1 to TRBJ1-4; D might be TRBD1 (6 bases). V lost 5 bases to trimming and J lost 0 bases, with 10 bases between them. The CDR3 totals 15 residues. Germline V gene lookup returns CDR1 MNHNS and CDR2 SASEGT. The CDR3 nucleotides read TGTGCCAGCAGTCCGGACAGCTCAACTAATGAAAAACTGTTTTTT. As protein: CASSPDSSTNEKLFF.

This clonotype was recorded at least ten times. The CDR3 nucleotides read TGTGCCAGCAGCTTAGGCCCACAAAGGGCTGGAAACACCATATATTTT. It translates to CASSLGPQRAGNTIYF. The genes are TRBV7-2 and TRBJ1-3; D is unresolved. The germline gives CDR1 SGHTA, CDR2 FQGNSA. There are 16 residues in the CDR3. V gave up 1 base and J gave up 2 bases, with 12 bases separating them. Filled out from reference TRBV7-2 and TRBJ1-3, the complete variable domain reads GAGVSQSPSNKVTEKGKDVELRCDPISGHTALYWYRQSLGQGLEFLIYFQGNSAPDKSGLPSDRFSAERTGGSVSTLTIQRTQQEDSAVYLCASSLGPQRAGNTIYFGEGSWLTVV.

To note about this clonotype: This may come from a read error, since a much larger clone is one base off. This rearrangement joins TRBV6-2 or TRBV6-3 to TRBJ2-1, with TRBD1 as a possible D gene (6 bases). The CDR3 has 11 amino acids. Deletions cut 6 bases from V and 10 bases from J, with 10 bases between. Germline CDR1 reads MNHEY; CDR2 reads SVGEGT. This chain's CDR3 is CASRKQGEQFF. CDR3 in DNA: TGTGCCAGCAGAAAGCAGGGGGAGCAGTTCTTC.

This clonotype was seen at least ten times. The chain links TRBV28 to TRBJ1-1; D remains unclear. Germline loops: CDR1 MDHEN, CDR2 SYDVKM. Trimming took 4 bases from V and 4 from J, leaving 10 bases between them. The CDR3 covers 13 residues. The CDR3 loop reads CASSYGRTTEAFF. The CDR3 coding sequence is TGTGCCAGCAGTTATGGCCGGACCACTGAAGCTTTCTTT.

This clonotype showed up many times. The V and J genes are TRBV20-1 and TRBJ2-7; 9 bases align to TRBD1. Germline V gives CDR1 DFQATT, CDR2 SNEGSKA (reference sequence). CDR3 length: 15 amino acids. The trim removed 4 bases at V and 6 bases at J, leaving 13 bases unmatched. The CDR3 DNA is TGCAGTGCTAACAAACCCGGGACAGGGATTAGCGAGCAGTACTTC. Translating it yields CSANKPGTGISEQYF.

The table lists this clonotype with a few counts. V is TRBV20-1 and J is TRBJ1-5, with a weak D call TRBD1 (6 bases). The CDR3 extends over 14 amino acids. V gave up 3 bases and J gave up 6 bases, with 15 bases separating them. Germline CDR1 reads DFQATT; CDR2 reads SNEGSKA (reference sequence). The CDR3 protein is CSASEGGKTQPQHF. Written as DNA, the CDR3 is TGCAGTGCTAGCGAAGGGGGGAAAACTCAGCCCCAGCATTTT.

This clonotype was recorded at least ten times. CDR3 sequence (DNA): TGTGCTTCTCGGGACTTTAAAGAGACCCAGTACTTC. It encodes CASRDFKETQYF. V usage is TRBV2 and J usage is TRBJ2-5; tentative D call: TRBD2 (6 bases). Germline V gene data show CDR1 as SNHLY and CDR2 as FYNNEI. There are 12 residues in the CDR3.

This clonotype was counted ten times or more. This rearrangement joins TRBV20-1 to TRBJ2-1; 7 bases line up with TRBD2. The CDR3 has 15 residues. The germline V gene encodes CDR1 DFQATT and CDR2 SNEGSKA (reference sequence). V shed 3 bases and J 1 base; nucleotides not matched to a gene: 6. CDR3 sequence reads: CSARQRGHSYNEQFF. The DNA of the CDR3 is TGCAGTGCTAGGCAGCGGGGTCATTCCTACAATGAGCAGTTCTTC.

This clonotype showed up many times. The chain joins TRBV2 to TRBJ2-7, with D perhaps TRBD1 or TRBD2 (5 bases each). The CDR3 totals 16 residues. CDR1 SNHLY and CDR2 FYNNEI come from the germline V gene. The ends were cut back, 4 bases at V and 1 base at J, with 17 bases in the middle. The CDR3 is CASSAGPLRGSYEQYF. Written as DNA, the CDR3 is TGTGCCAGCAGTGCAGGGCCACTAAGAGGGTCCTACGAGCAGTACTTC.

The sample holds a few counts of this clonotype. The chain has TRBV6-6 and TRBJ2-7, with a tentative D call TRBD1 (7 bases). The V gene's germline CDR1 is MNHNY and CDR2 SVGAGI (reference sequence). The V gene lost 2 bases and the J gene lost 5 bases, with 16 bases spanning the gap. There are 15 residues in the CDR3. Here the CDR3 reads CASSYRQGRRDEQYF. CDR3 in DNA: TGTGCCAGCAGTTACCGACAGGGAAGGAGGGACGAGCAGTACTTC.